Presented here are 24 T cell receptor beta chains from one specimen sequenced in a study of T cells in Graves' hyperthyroidism and ophthalmopathy. There were TCR beta CDR3 regions amplified from RNA transcripts. The TCR CDR3 was amplified in a first-round RT-PCR using the HTBI primer set. From the multiplex PCR reads, TCRdb called clonotypes with MiXCR, one entry per CDR3 protein. Counted here are roughly 380,000 distinct CDR3 sequences, about a fifth occurring once; the ten biggest clones make up approximately 4%. What was sequenced was blood. All receptors come from a woman aged 18-29 years with Graves' hyperthyroidism.

In this sample, this clonotype turned up many times. This chain joins TRBV15 and TRBJ1-3; no clear D gene. Germline V gene sequence: CDR1 LNHNV, CDR2 YYDKDF (reference sequence). The CDR3 spans 16 residues. Trimming shortened V by 3 bases and J by 0 bases, and 12 bases separated the two germline ends. CDR3 DNA: TGTGCCACCAGCAGTCTATCCGTAGCCTCTGGAAACACCATATATTTT. Translated, it gives CATSSLSVASGNTIYF.

This clonotype was counted ten times or more. This chain uses TRBV19 with TRBJ1-5; 11 bases match TRBD1. The CDR3 is 18 residues long. The germline V gene encodes CDR1 LNHDA and CDR2 SQIVND (reference sequence). With 4 bases clipped from V and 0 bases from J, the junction kept 8 bases outside the gene matches. CDR3 residues: CASSKGQGAFYSNQPQHF. The CDR3 DNA sequence: TGTGCCAGTAGTAAAGGACAGGGGGCGTTCTATAGCAATCAGCCCCAGCATTTT.

The chain uses TRBV7-9 and TRBJ1-2, with no clear D. V was shortened by 5 bases and J by 3 bases, with 10 bases between the two germline ends. This CDR3 is 13 amino acids long. Per the germline V gene, CDR1 is SEHNR and CDR2 is FQNEAQ (reference sequence). CDR3 in amino acids: CASSPNLDYGYTF. The CDR3 coding sequence is TGTGCCAGCAGCCCAAATTTGGACTATGGCTACACCTTC.

This clonotype has a count of ten or more. The chain joins TRBV5-1 to TRBJ2-4, with D perhaps given as TRBD1 or TRBD2 (7 bases each). The V end was cut by 4 bases, the J end by 1 base, with 21 bases between. CDR1 is SGHRS, CDR2 YFSETQ, per germline. The CDR3 is made up of 18 amino acids. The CDR3 protein is CASSRQGGQGVAKNIQYF. CDR3 nucleotides: TGCGCCAGCAGCCGGCAGGGGGGGCAGGGAGTCGCCAAAAACATTCAGTACTTC.

In this sample, this clonotype turned up many times. This sequence joins TRBV5-1 and TRBJ1-2; maybe TRBD1 (5 bases). Deletions cut 0 bases from V and 5 bases from J, with 11 bases between. The CDR3 has 14 residues. Germline V CDR1 and CDR2: SGHRS, YFSETQ. Here the CDR3 DNA reads TGCGCCAGCAGCTTGGACGGGGGTGGTTATGGCTACACCTTC. This codes for CASSLDGGGYGYTF.

The chain carries TRBV3-1 and TRBJ2-2; possible D gene TRBD2, 7 bases. The CDR3 sequence is 15 residues long. Germline CDR1 is LGHDT and CDR2 is YNNKEL (reference sequence). With 0 bases removed from V and 6 bases from J, the gap between germline ends came to 11 bases. This CDR3 is CASSQDRRGPGELFF. DNA for the CDR3: TGTGCCAGCAGCCAAGATAGGCGGGGGCCCGGGGAGCTGTTTTTT.

Ten or more counts support this clonotype. V is TRBV20-1 and J is TRBJ2-5; TRBD1 agrees at 7 bases. The CDR3 consists of 13 residues. Per germline, CDR1 DFQATT and CDR2 SNEGSKA (reference sequence). V lost 5 bases and J lost 3; bases outside the gene matches: 6. This CDR3 is CSASSGTEETQYF. In DNA form, the CDR3 reads TGCAGTGCTTCCTCCGGGACAGAAGAGACCCAGTACTTC.

This clonotype is termed medium-sized. The rearrangement joins TRBV12-3 or TRBV12-4 to TRBJ1-2, with TRBD1 as a possible D gene (6 bases). Trimming removed 2 bases from V and 4 bases from J, with 11 bases in between. The CDR3 has 14 amino acids. For the CDR3, the DNA is TGTGCCAGCAGTTTACGGGACATCTCCTATGGCTACACCTTC. Encoded protein: CASSLRDISYGYTF.

V is TRBV3-1 and J is TRBJ2-7, with TRBD2 as a possible D gene (5 bases). This CDR3 has 12 residues. Germline values: CDR1 LGHDT, CDR2 YNNKEL (reference sequence). Trimming stripped 1 base from V and 6 bases from J, with 7 bases between. The CDR3 loop reads CASSQVGVEQYF. In DNA form, the CDR3 reads TGTGCCAGCAGCCAAGTCGGGGTCGAGCAGTACTTC.

The genes are TRBV3-1 and TRBJ1-2; D possibly corresponds to TRBD1 (5 bases). Between the trimmed V and J ends, which lost 3 bases and 4 bases, there was a span of 15 bases. Germline assignment: CDR1 LGHDT and CDR2 YNNKEL (reference sequence). The CDR3 extends over 15 amino acids. The CDR3 region has the DNA TGTGCCAGCAGCCATCTGGGGACTCTCGGCTATGGCTACACCTTC. Encoded protein: CASSHLGTLGYGYTF.

This clonotype was observed at least ten times. This sequence joins TRBV7-8 and TRBJ2-7; D unclear. The CDR3 contains 15 residues. V lost 1 base and J lost 5, with 15 bases in between. Germline V lookup: CDR1 SGHVS, CDR2 FQNEAQ. This CDR3 reads CASSLGFLDLDEQYF. The CDR3 coding sequence is TGTGCCAGCAGCTTAGGGTTTTTAGATCTGGACGAGCAGTACTTC.

Details on this clonotype: A read error is possible here, since a much larger clone lies one base away. V and J are TRBV18 and TRBJ2-2; D is undetermined. Trimming removed 5 bases from V and 2 bases from J, with 9 bases in between. CDR1 and CDR2 (germline): KGHSH, LQKENI. CDR3 length: 14 amino acids. In nucleotides, the CDR3 is TGTGCCAGCTCATCAATGCCAAACACCGGGGAGCTGTTTTTT. Its translation: CASSSMPNTGELFF.

As concerns this clonotype: This may be a read error, as it is one base from a much larger clone. The rearrangement links TRBV24-1 to TRBJ2-5; possibly TRBD2 for D (6 bases). CDR3 size: 14 residues. Germline assignment: CDR1 KGHDR and CDR2 SFDVKD. The CDR3 loop is CATSDPTSRETKYF. The CDR3 coding sequence is TGTGCCACCAGTGACCCGACTAGTCGAGAGACCAAGTACTTC.

This clonotype was seen many times. This rearrangement joins TRBV28 to TRBJ1-1; D perhaps matches TRBD1 (5 bases). V was trimmed by 3 bases and J by 1 base, leaving 12 bases between them. The germline gives CDR1 MDHEN, CDR2 SYDVKM. This CDR3 is 15 amino acids long. The CDR3: CASSFINRKNTEAFF. Here the CDR3 DNA reads TGTGCCAGCAGTTTTATTAACAGGAAGAACACTGAAGCTTTCTTT. Full variable domain (rest looked up from reference TRBV28 and TRBJ1-1): DVKVTQSSRYLVKRTGEKVFLECVQDMDHENMFWYRQDPGLGLRLIYFSYDVKMKEKGDIPEGYSVSREKKERFSLILESASTNQTSMYLCASSFINRKNTEAFFGQGTRLTVV.

Notes on this clonotype: A much larger clone differs from this one at a single base, so this may be a read error. The rearrangement joins TRBV6-1 to TRBJ1-5, with D uncertain. This CDR3 is 13 amino acids long. Germline V gives CDR1 MNHNS, CDR2 SASEGT. V was clipped by 8 bases and J by 10 bases, with 18 bases between them. CDR3 sequence: CASANRDNSPQHF. The CDR3 bases are TGTGCCAGCGCGAATCGGGATAATTCCCCCCAGCATTTT.

This clonotype came up many times. The gene calls are TRBV7-3 and TRBJ1-5, with D unresolved. V lost 8 bases and J lost 0, with 17 bases in between. The CDR3 has 16 residues. Germline V CDR1 and CDR2: SGHTA, FQGTGA. The CDR3 region is CASGDRAHYSNQPQHF. CDR3 bases: TGTGCCAGCGGAGATAGGGCCCATTATAGCAATCAGCCCCAGCATTTT.

This clonotype was observed many times. This sequence joins TRBV10-3 and TRBJ2-7, with a possible D match to TRBD2 (5 bases). V lost 4 bases and J 1 base, leaving 17 bases between the germline ends. This CDR3 has 16 amino acids. Germline CDR1 is ENHRY and CDR2 is SYGVKD. The CDR3 protein is CAISGSAEDSSYEQYF. CDR3 in DNA: TGTGCCATCAGTGGTTCTGCGGAGGATTCATCCTACGAGCAGTACTTC.

In its sample, this clonotype was seen a few times. The chain is built from TRBV24-1 and TRBJ1-1, with D unresolved. The CDR3 loop spans 13 amino acids. Germline V lookup: CDR1 KGHDR, CDR2 SFDVKD. The V end was cut by 9 bases, the J end by 4 bases, with 14 bases between. CDR3 residues: CATSPGEATEAFF. DNA of the CDR3: TGTGCCACCTCCCCTGGGGAGGCCACTGAAGCTTTCTTT.

This clonotype came up many times. The rearrangement uses TRBV2 and TRBJ2-2, with 8 bases matching TRBD1. Per the germline V gene, CDR1 is SNHLY and CDR2 is FYNNEI. Trimming at V came to 7 bases and at J to 8 bases, leaving 9 bases not matched to a gene. The CDR3 extends over 14 amino acids. The CDR3 DNA is TGTGCCAGCACCGGGACAGGCCCCTTAGGGGAGCTGTTTTTT. Translated: CASTGTGPLGELFF. The variable domain in full, with the rest retrieved from reference TRBV2 and TRBJ2-2, is EPEVTQTPSHQVTQMGQEVILRCVPISNHLYFYWYRQILGQKVEFLVSFYNNEISEKSEIFDDQFSVERPDGSNFTLKIRSTKLEDSAMYFCASTGTGPLGELFFGEGSRLTVL.

This clonotype was counted ten times or more. The chain carries TRBV25-1 and TRBJ2-7, with 7 bases aligning to TRBD2. Trimming removed 3 bases from V and 2 bases from J; junction bases left unmatched: 1. Germline V gene sequence: CDR1 MGHDK, CDR2 SYGVNS. The CDR3 totals 13 residues. In DNA, the CDR3 is TGTGCCAGCAGTGATGCGGGGGCCTACGAGCAGTACTTC. Residues: CASSDAGAYEQYF.

This clonotype appeared many times. This chain uses TRBV6-1 with TRBJ1-5; TRBD1 might be the D (6 bases). The CDR3 is made up of 15 amino acids. CDR1 and CDR2 (germline): MNHNS, SASEGT. Trimming left V 6 bases short and J 1 base short, with 13 bases between. The CDR3 bases are TGTGCCAGCAGGAGACAGGCTGTAAGCAATCAGCCCCAGCATTTT. Its translation: CASRRQAVSNQPQHF.

This clonotype was detected ten times or more. The rearrangement links TRBV6-5 to TRBJ1-5, with D perhaps matching TRBD1 (5 bases). Trimming took 6 bases from V and 11 from J, leaving 14 bases between them. This CDR3 spans 12 amino acids. Germline CDR1 is MNHEY and CDR2 is SVGAGI. CDR3: CASSPGRGAQHF. The CDR3 DNA follows: TGTGCCAGCAGCCCCGGCCGGGGGGCCCAGCATTTT.

This clonotype was seen repeatedly, ten times or more. Lacking the conserved final phenylalanine or tryptophan, this CDR3 likely reflects a read error. The rearrangement uses TRBV28 and TRBJ1-1; D is possibly TRBD1 (6 bases). This CDR3 is built from 12 residues. The germline CDR1 and CDR2 sequences are MDHEN and SYDVKM. Trimming removed 5 bases at V and 8 bases at J, with 12 bases between. CDR3 bases: TGTGCCAGCAGTGCAACAGGGTTAGAAGCTTTCCTT. Translation: CASSATGLEAFL.

This clonotype has ten or more counts. The chain uses TRBV12-3 or TRBV12-4 and TRBJ2-7; D gene uncertain. Trimming stripped 7 bases from V and 5 bases from J, with 18 bases between. This CDR3 is built from 14 residues. The CDR3 here is CASTETSLGHEQYF. The CDR3 DNA follows: TGTGCCAGCACCGAGACGTCCCTGGGCCACGAGCAGTACTTC.